This entry is about one T cell receptor (beta chain). The antigen remains unidentified. This sample stems from a study of cytomegalovirus exposure and HLA in healthy donors. Regarding the study as a whole: On later analysis, the bulk of CMV-associated TCR beta chains appeared to be HLA-restricted.

PCR was performed using 60 Vbeta and 13 Jbeta primers. The assay was immunoSEQ multiplex PCR, and TCRdb's table has in-frame clones only and misses some. The table records about 210,000 clones, just under 80% of them present only once. The V gene's germline CDR1 is ENHRY and CDR2 SYGVKD. V was pared by 7 bases and J by 0 bases, with 13 bases between. The CDR3 covers 14 residues. The sequence came from a boy aged 5-17 years in good health and CMV-seronegative. The chain couples TRBV10-3 to TRBJ2-7; D is unclear. The sequenced sample consisted of PBMCs. The CDR3 spells CAITPGWSSYEQYF. DNA for the CDR3: TGTGCCATCACCCCGGGTTGGAGCTCCTACGAGCAGTACTTC.